This T cell receptor (beta chain) was identified during a study of PD-L1 blockade in urothelial cancer. Background on the study: T cells numbered a median of around 140,000 in the blood samples.

The time point: pretreatment peripheral blood. Only in-frame clones appear in the TCRdb table, and some are missing; sequencing was by immunoSEQ multiplex PCR. Among more than 85,000 clones listed, roughly 87% were seen once. This clone was observed a single time. Trimming took off 0 bases at V and 4 bases at J, with 4 bases between the two ends. Germline V gene lookup returns CDR1 SGHRS and CDR2 YFSETQ. The CDR3 contains 13 residues. The sequence came from a man aged 55 to 70 with urothelial cancer. This rearrangement joins TRBV5-1 to TRBJ2-2; D uncertain. The sequencing used PBMCs, collected around atezolizumab (anti-PD-L1) treatment. In DNA form, the CDR3 reads TGCGCCAGCAGCTTGGTTATCACCGGGGAGCTGTTTTTT. Its translation: CASSLVITGELFF.